The rows below give T cell receptor beta chains drawn from one sample of a study of T-cell reconstitution after alpha-beta-depleted transplantation in children. TCRdb itself ran the PCR reads through MiXCR, one entry per CDR3 protein. The table has approximately 420,000 distinct CDR3 sequences, approximately 10% seen once. The sequencing used PBMCs from the stem cell graft donor, collected from the stem cell graft. Receptors were obtained from a human donor who donated a stem cell graft to a child with acute myeloid leukemia. CDR3s include the opening cysteine and the closing phenylalanine or tryptophan. The D gene is left open where the match is weak. A clone size is listed for some rows: how often the clone was seen (once, few, many), or a class if it is expanded.

j_call,d_call,v_call,cdr3_length,clone_size,cdr3_aa,cdr3_nt
TRBJ2-1,.,TRBV7-3,15,many,CASSVVGTQIREQFF,TGTGCCAGCAGCGTAGTGGGGACACAAATCAGGGAGCAGTTCTTC
TRBJ2-6,.,TRBV10-3,12,.,CAIPGGANVLTF,TGTGCCATCCCTGGTGGGGCCAACGTCCTGACTTTC
TRBJ2-1,.,TRBV10-3,15,few,CAISAPNSGYNEQFF,TGTGCCATCAGTGCCCCGAACAGTGGATACAATGAGCAGTTCTTC
TRBJ2-7,TRBD2,TRBV20-1,13,.,CSATGTSFDEQYF,TGCAGTGCTACCGGGACTAGCTTTGACGAGCAGTACTTC
TRBJ1-6,.,TRBV7-3,13,many,CASSSDRNSPLHF,TGTGCCAGCAGCTCGGACCGGAATTCACCCCTCCACTTT
TRBJ2-3,.,TRBV7-6,14,few,CASSLAGGGNTQYF,TGTGCCAGCAGCTTAGCGGGAGGTGGAAATACGCAGTATTTT
TRBJ2-1,TRBD2,TRBV5-6,19,few,CASSLVVLAGTIGYNEQFF,TGTGCCAGCAGCTTGGTGGTGCTAGCGGGGACTATCGGCTACAATGAGCAGTTCTTC
TRBJ2-1,TRBD1,TRBV6-5,16,.,CASSYSQGVPYNEQFF,TGTGCCAGCAGTTACAGCCAGGGGGTCCCCTACAATGAGCAGTTCTTC
TRBJ2-1,TRBD2,TRBV11-2,19,.,CASSFSWGRSGSTYNEQFF,TGTGCCAGCAGCTTTAGTTGGGGGCGTAGCGGGAGTACCTACAATGAGCAGTTCTTC
TRBJ1-2,TRBD1,TRBV4-3,13,.,CASSRTGQGGYTF,TGCGCCAGCAGCCGGACCGGACAGGGCGGCTACACCTTC
TRBJ2-3,TRBD1,TRBV30,14,few,CAWTPGGFTDTQYF,TGTGCCTGGACCCCAGGGGGCTTCACAGATACGCAGTATTTT
TRBJ2-3,.,TRBV5-4,15,.,CASSRGEKNTDTQYF,TGTGCCAGCAGCCGAGGGGAGAAAAACACAGATACGCAGTATTTT
TRBJ2-7,.,TRBV7-2,15,few,CASSPLRGDRGVEYF,TGTGCCAGCAGCCCCCTCCGTGGAGACCGTGGTGTCGAGTACTTC
TRBJ2-5,.,TRBV20-1,14,few,CSARDGPLRETQYF,TGCAGTGCTAGAGATGGGCCACTCAGGGAGACCCAGTACTTC
TRBJ1-2,TRBD1,TRBV7-3,17,few,CASSLKDRGRYNYGYTF,TGTGCCAGCAGCTTAAAAGACAGGGGGCGTTACAACTATGGCTACACCTTC
TRBJ2-3,.,TRBV27,16,many,CASRPNPGPGADTQYF,TGTGCCAGCAGACCCAATCCGGGACCAGGGGCAGATACGCAGTATTTT
TRBJ2-5,.,TRBV11-2,15,few,CASSLEFGRVLTQYF,TGTGCCAGCAGCTTAGAGTTCGGCAGGGTCTTGACCCAGTACTTC
TRBJ2-1,TRBD2,TRBV4-1,17,.,CASSQDIAGAQDNEQFF,TGCGCCAGCAGCCAAGATATAGCGGGGGCCCAGGACAATGAGCAGTTCTTC
TRBJ2-7,.,TRBV10-3,14,.,CAISISREGHEQYF,TGTGCCATCAGTATTTCACGGGAAGGTCACGAGCAGTACTTC
TRBJ2-3,.,TRBV20-1,13,few,CSASFADTDTQYF,TGCAGTGCTAGCTTCGCGGACACAGATACGCAGTATTTT
TRBJ2-3,.,TRBV20-1,14,few,CSSLGGGGADTQYF,TGCAGTTCACTGGGAGGTGGTGGGGCAGATACGCAGTATTTT
TRBJ1-4,.,TRBV12-3/TRBV12-4,15,once,CASSFMPGTNEKLFF,TGTGCCAGCAGTTTCATGCCAGGGACAAATGAAAAACTGTTTTTT
TRBJ1-4,.,TRBV9,15,many,CASSASGARGEKLFF,TGTGCCAGCAGCGCGTCAGGGGCCCGGGGTGAAAAACTGTTTTTT
TRBJ2-6,TRBD2,TRBV3-1,20,few,CASSQEAGPGGASGANVLTF,TGTGCCAGCAGCCAAGAGGCAGGGCCCGGGGGGGCATCTGGGGCCAACGTCCTGACTTTC
TRBJ1-4,.,TRBV10-3,12,few,CAIKGSNEKLFF,TGTGCCATCAAAGGGTCTAATGAAAAACTGTTTTTT
TRBJ2-1,.,TRBV11-3,16,.,CASSPFRGAGYNEQFF,TGTGCCAGCAGCCCGTTCAGGGGCGCAGGCTACAATGAGCAGTTCTTC
TRBJ2-3,.,TRBV4-1,15,many,CASSQGSEITDTQYF,TGCGCCAGCAGCCAAGGAAGTGAGATCACAGATACGCAGTATTTT
TRBJ2-1,.,TRBV5-1,17,few,CASSPPGVRVPLDEQFF,TGCGCCAGCAGCCCCCCCGGGGTCAGGGTCCCCCTGGATGAGCAGTTCTTC
TRBJ2-1,TRBD2,TRBV12-3/TRBV12-4,15,.,CASRRTSGWDNEQFF,TGTGCCAGCAGGAGGACTAGCGGGTGGGACAATGAGCAGTTCTTC
TRBJ2-2,.,TRBV5-1,13,many,CASSLVTDGELFF,TGCGCCAGCAGCTTGGTTACGGACGGGGAGCTGTTTTTT
TRBJ1-1,.,TRBV6-1,17,few,CASRPPRGTMENTEAFF,TGTGCCAGCAGGCCCCCCCGGGGAACTATGGAGAACACTGAAGCTTTCTTT
TRBJ2-1,TRBD2,TRBV5-1,18,.,CASSWGSWREAPNNEQFF,TGCGCCAGCAGCTGGGGATCTTGGCGGGAGGCGCCCAACAATGAGCAGTTCTTC
TRBJ1-2,TRBD1,TRBV3-1,15,.,CASSIKTGESYGYTF,TGTGCCAGCAGCATAAAAACAGGGGAGAGCTATGGCTACACCTTC
TRBJ1-6,TRBD1,TRBV7-2,16,few,CASSLASRTGNSPLHF,TGTGCCAGCAGCTTAGCCTCGAGGACAGGGAATTCACCCCTCCACTTT
TRBJ1-2,TRBD1,TRBV9,17,many,CASSPGTGVNLPYGYTF,TGTGCCAGCAGCCCTGGGACAGGAGTCAACCTACCCTATGGCTACACCTTC
TRBJ2-3,TRBD2,TRBV2,15,many,CASSDGGLDTDTQYF,TGTGCCAGCAGTGATGGGGGACTAGACACAGATACGCAGTATTTT
TRBJ2-7,.,TRBV4-3,14,.,CASSQEPNSYEQYF,TGCGCCAGCAGCCAAGAACCAAACTCCTACGAGCAGTACTTC
TRBJ2-5,.,TRBV2,13,.,CASPGEYPETQYF,TGTGCCAGCCCGGGGGAGTATCCAGAGACCCAGTACTTC
TRBJ2-3,TRBD1,TRBV27,15,few,CASRLRTGSTDTQYF,TGTGCCAGCAGACTCCGGACAGGGAGCACAGATACGCAGTATTTT
TRBJ1-5,.,TRBV7-9,16,.,CASSPGGGGRNQPQHF,TGTGCCAGCAGCCCTGGGGGCGGAGGAAGGAATCAGCCCCAGCATTTT
TRBJ1-3,.,TRBV11-2,17,.,CASSPVRGLFSGNTIYF,TGTGCCAGCAGCCCGGTGAGGGGCTTGTTCTCTGGAAACACCATATATTTT
TRBJ2-5,.,TRBV12-3/TRBV12-4,14,.,CASSSAGPWGTQYF,TGTGCCAGCAGTTCCGCCGGCCCCTGGGGGACCCAGTACTTC
TRBJ1-1,.,TRBV14,15,many,CASSQADLGGTEAFF,TGTGCCAGCAGCCAAGCAGATCTGGGGGGCACTGAAGCTTTCTTT
TRBJ2-5,.,TRBV5-1,14,.,CASGQQGDGETQYF,TGCGCCAGTGGGCAACAGGGAGACGGGGAGACCCAGTACTTC
TRBJ2-1,.,TRBV18,14,few,CASSPLRTNNEQFF,TGTGCCAGCTCACCCCTGAGGACTAACAATGAGCAGTTCTTC
TRBJ1-5,.,TRBV25-1,14,many,CASSEGGGNQPQHF,TGTGCCAGCAGTGAGGGAGGCGGAAATCAGCCCCAGCATTTT
TRBJ1-6,.,TRBV9,14,.,CASSTRASNSPLHF,TGTGCCAGCAGCACCCGGGCTAGTAATTCACCCCTCCACTTT
TRBJ1-3,.,TRBV4-1,15,.,CASSQAAGGGNTIYF,TGCGCCAGCAGCCAAGCCGCGGGGGGTGGAAACACCATATATTTT
TRBJ2-3,TRBD2,TRBV30,14,once,CAFLLAGSTDTQYF,TGTGCCTTCCTCTTAGCGGGGAGCACAGATACGCAGTATTTT
TRBJ2-3,TRBD2,TRBV25-1,20,.,CASSDPGLAEPGPSTDTQYF,TGTGCCAGCAGTGACCCGGGACTAGCGGAGCCGGGCCCTAGCACAGATACGCAGTATTTT
TRBJ1-6,TRBD1,TRBV9,15,.,CASSTGTGGSSPLHF,TGTGCCAGCAGCACCGGGACAGGGGGTTCTTCACCCCTCCACTTT